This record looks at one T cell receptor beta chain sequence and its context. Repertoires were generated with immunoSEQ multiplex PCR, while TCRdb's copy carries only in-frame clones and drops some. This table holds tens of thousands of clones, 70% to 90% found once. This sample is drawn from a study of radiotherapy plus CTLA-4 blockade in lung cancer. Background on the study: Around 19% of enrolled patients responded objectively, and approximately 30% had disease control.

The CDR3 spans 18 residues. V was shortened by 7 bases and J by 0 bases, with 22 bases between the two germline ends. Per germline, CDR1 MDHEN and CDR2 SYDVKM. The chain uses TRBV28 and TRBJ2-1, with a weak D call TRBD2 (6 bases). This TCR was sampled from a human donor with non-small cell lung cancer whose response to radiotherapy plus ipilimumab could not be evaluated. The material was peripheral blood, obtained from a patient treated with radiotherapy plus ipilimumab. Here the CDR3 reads CASTLGGARVISYNEQFF. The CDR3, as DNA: TGTGCCAGCACCCTTGGAGGGGCCCGGGTGATCTCCTACAATGAGCAGTTCTTC.